The sequence of this T cell receptor (beta chain) was determined in a study of Tregs in tolerant kidney transplant recipients. Method: immunoSEQ multiplex PCR; TCRdb's copy keeps in-frame clones and lacks some. This table holds 60,000 to 95,000 clones, 98% found once. Germline loops: CDR1 SGHNT, CDR2 YENEEA. J was trimmed by 3 bases and V by 5 bases; bases with no gene match: 5. The CDR3 extends over 14 amino acids. The source was CD4+ T cells from blood, collected before the transplant. The chain recombines TRBV11-3 with TRBJ1-2, with 8 nucleotides matching TRBD1. This receptor was identified in a human donor who received a combined kidney and bone marrow transplant. CDR3 amino acids: CASSRTGRYYGYTF. The CDR3 nucleotides are TGTGCCAGCAGCCGGACAGGGAGGTACTATGGCTACACCTTC. The variable domain in full, completed from reference TRBV11-3 and TRBJ1-2, reads EAGVVQSPRYKIIEKKQPVAFWCNPISGHNTLYWYLQNLGQGPELLIRYENEEAVDDSQLPKDRFSAERLKGVDSTLKIQPAELGDSAVYLCASSRTGRYYGYTFGSGTRLTVV.